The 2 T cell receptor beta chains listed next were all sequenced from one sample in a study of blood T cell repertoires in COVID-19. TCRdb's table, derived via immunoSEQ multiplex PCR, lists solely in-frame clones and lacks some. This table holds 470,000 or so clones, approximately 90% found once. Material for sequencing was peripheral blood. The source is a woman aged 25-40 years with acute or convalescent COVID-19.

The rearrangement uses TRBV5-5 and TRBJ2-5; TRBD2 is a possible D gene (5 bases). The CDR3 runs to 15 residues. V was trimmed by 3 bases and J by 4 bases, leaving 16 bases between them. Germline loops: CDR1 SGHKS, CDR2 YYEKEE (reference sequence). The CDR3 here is CASSSRASAAETQYF. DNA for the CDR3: TGTGCCAGCAGCTCGCGGGCCTCGGCAGCAGAGACCCAGTACTTC.

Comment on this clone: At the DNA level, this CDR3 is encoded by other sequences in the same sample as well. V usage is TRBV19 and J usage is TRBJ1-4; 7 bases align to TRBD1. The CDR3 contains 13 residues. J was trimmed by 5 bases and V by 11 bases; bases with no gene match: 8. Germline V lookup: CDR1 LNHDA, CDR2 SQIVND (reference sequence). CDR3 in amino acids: CASRTGENEKLFF. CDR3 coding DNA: TGTGCCTCCCGGACAGGCGAGAATGAAAAACTGTTTTTT.